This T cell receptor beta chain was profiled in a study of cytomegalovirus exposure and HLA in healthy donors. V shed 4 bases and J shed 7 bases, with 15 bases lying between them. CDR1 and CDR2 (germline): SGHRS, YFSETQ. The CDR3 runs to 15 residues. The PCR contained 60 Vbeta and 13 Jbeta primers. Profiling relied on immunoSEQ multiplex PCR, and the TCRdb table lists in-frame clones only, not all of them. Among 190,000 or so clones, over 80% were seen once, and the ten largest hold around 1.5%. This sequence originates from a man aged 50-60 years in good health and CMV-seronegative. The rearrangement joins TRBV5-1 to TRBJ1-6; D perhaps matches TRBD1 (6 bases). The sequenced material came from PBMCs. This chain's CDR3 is CASSRNRDANSPLHF. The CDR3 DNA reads TGCGCCAGCAGCAGAAACAGGGACGCGAATTCACCCCTCCACTTT. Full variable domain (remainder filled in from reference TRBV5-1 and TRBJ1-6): KAGVTQTPRYLIKTRGQQVTLSCSPISGHRSVSWYQQTPGQGLQFLFEYFSETQRNKGNFPGRFSGRQFSNSRSEMNVSTLELGDSALYLCASSRNRDANSPLHFGNGTRLTVT.